This T cell receptor beta chain appears in the sequencing data of a study of identical twins (dated by TCRdb to the mid-2010s). Context from the whole study: To test whether fetal clonotypes persist, this study deep-sequenced TCR alpha and beta repertoires from monozygotic twins, from unrelated adults of various ages, and from cord blood. To rule out contamination, replicate twin experiments were performed at different times with different library preparation protocols. Study-level results and caveats: A weaker excess of twin sharing was found in beta out-of-frame sequences because the signal-to-noise ratio was lowered by fewer shared sequences. Because the same donors could not be followed over many years, the conclusions depended on cross-sectional statistical analysis. In monozygotic twins, recombination models systematically underestimated out-of-frame TCR alpha sharing, but the models matched the sharing seen between unrelated individuals. Compared with coincidental sharing between unrelated individuals, out-of-frame TCR alpha sequences shared between twins showed an excess of sequences with low generation probability. Invariant T cells such as MAIT and iNKT could partly confound zero-insertion analyses, although diverse VJ usage argued against such confounding for most clonotypes. Abundant cord blood beta clonotypes had fewer insertions, young adult naive repertoires showed a similar but weaker trend, and memory repertoires showed no such trend.

Every donor was a healthy Caucasian. Three pairs of female monozygotic twins, all aged about 18 to 30 years, were included in the twin cohort. Using Miltenyi CD45RO+ enrichment and human naive T-cell isolation kits, memory (CD45RO+) and naive T cells were isolated from PBMC. A word on this clonotype: Its antigen is unknown. Per-base qualities were not stored, and no clone one base away is much larger.

The library relied on 5' RACE. Sequencing instrument: Illumina HiSeq 2000. A universal primer binding site was introduced by template switching, and a unique molecular identifier was present in the final cDNA, enabling accurate counting of TCR cDNA molecules. Specific primers in the conserved constant-segment region were used to synthesize first-strand cDNA for TCR alpha and beta chains. Each cDNA library was double barcoded, with a SMART-Mk sample barcode plus Illumina barcodes, to control for contamination. TruSeq adapter sequences, together with Illumina sample barcodes, were added in two successive PCR steps. The TCR alpha and beta cDNA libraries were sequenced on the Illumina HiSeq platform using custom primers. The authors processed their data as follows. MiGEC was used to process raw reads and extract unique molecular identifiers, and MiXCR was used to find CDR3 positions. For each individual, recombination models were inferred using an EM algorithm with the repgenHMM and IGoR tools. Shared clonotype analysis was performed with the tcR package in R, normalizing sharing by the product of cloneset sizes. To study raw recombination free of thymic and clonal selection effects, out-of-frame nonproductive sequences were analyzed. Using fastp trimming at Q25 and MiXCR clonotype assembly, TCRdb reanalyzed the public sequencing data and kept in-frame beta chains. Every distinct CDR3 protein forms one entry, paired with its most common genes and DNA. V and J calls and clone size were set by TCRdb, not the authors. Across this sample there are around 300,000 distinct CDR3 sequences, with 8% to 9% seen only once. The ten largest clones represent roughly 2% of the sample.

These data were also reused for a study on yellow fever vaccine responses in identical twins. From that second study: The T cell response to vaccination in identical twins was reported by the authors to appear partly convergent and partly personalized. Focusing on identical twins, the study followed the T cell clones that responded to the vaccine, and did so with precision.

Sequenced sample: memory (CD45RO+) T cells sorted from blood. The sample's cell subset or site, from its label and the paper: CD45RO+ enriched T cells. This sequence originates from a woman aged 18 to 35 in good health.

In nucleotide form, the sequence is TGTGCCAGCAGCCAAGATCAGGGGGCCACTGAAGCTTTCTTT. This is translated as CASSQDQGATEAFF. The chain employs TRBV3-1 and TRBJ1-1; a stretch of 8 junction bases matches TRBD1. Counted from cysteine to phenylalanine, this CDR3 has 14 amino acids. Only the CDR3 portion is preserved as DNA: 42 bases, with reading frame beginning at the first base. CDR1 LGHDT and CDR2 YNNKEL were looked up in the germline V gene (reference sequence). Trimmed from V: 0 bases; trimmed from J: 4 bases; junction bases lacking a gene match: 1.